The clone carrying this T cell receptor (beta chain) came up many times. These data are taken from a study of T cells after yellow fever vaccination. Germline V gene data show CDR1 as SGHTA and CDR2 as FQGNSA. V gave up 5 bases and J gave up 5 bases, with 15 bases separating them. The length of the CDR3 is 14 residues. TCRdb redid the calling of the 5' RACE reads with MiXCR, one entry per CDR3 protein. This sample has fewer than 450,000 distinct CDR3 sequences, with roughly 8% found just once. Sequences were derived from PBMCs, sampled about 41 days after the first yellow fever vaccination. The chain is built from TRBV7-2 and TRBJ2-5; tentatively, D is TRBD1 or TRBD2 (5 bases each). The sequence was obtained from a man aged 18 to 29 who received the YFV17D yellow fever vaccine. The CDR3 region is CASSPGPGLETQYF. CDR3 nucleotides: TGTGCCAGCAGCCCCGGTCCGGGGCTGGAGACCCAGTACTTC.